The 12 T cell receptor beta chains presented below share a single source sample, sequenced in a study of T cell changes during pregnancy in multiple sclerosis. Profiled with immunoSEQ multiplex PCR; TCRdb holds only in-frame clones, not every one. Here the sample spans approximately 100,000 clones, approximately 94% being singletons. The input for sequencing was peripheral blood, taken in the third trimester of pregnancy. All receptors derive from a female donor with multiple sclerosis, enrolled in a pregnancy study.

This chain's CDR3 is CASSPLAGGSYEQYF. Here the CDR3 DNA reads TGTGCCAGCAGCCCACTAGCGGGAGGCTCCTACGAGCAGTACTTC. The V and J genes are TRBV7-9 and TRBJ2-7, with 12 bases aligning to TRBD2. The CDR3 sequence is 15 residues long. CDR1 and CDR2 from the germline V gene are SEHNR and FQNEAQ (reference sequence). Germline trimming cut 5 bases from V and 0 bases from J; bases unmatched to any gene: 2.

V is TRBV13 and J is TRBJ2-1, with no clear D. The ends were cut back, 1 base at V and 9 bases at J, with 10 bases in the middle. The CDR3 contains 13 residues. The germline gives CDR1 PRHDT, CDR2 FYEKMQ (reference sequence). The CDR3 DNA reads TGTGCCAGCAGCTTAGACCGACGCGGTGAGCAGTTCTTC. It specifies CASSLDRRGEQFF. Drawing the rest from reference TRBV13 and TRBJ2-1, the complete variable domain is AAGVIQSPRHLIKEKRETATLKCYPIPRHDTVYWYQQGPGQDPQFLISFYEKMQSDKGSIPDRFSAQQFSDYHSELNMSSLELGDSALYFCASSLDRRGEQFFGPGTRLTVL.

J is TRBJ1-1 and V is TRBV5-5; D possibly corresponds to TRBD1 (5 bases). Germline V CDR1 and CDR2: SGHKS, YYEKEE (reference sequence). V was pared by 4 bases and J by 0 bases, with 13 bases between. The CDR3 is 15 residues long. CDR3 DNA: TGTGCCAGCAGCCCTGTTGGGGGGATGAACACTGAAGCTTTCTTT. It translates to CASSPVGGMNTEAFF.

This clone was recorded only once. The CDR3 DNA reads TGTGCCACCAGCAGAGATCCGCTAGCGGGAGGCTACGAGCAGTACTTC. It codes for CATSRDPLAGGYEQYF. The J gene is TRBJ2-7, the V gene TRBV15; 11 nucleotides align to TRBD2. V gave up 0 bases and J gave up 3 bases; unmatched junction bases: 4. Germline CDR1 LNHNV, CDR2 YYDKDF (reference sequence). The CDR3 length is 16 residues.

The chain links TRBV18 to TRBJ2-7, with a weak D call TRBD1 (5 bases). This CDR3 has 13 amino acids. The germline V gene has CDR1 KGHSH and CDR2 LQKENI. The V gene lost 3 bases and the J gene lost 6 bases, with 12 bases spanning the gap. CDR3 bases: TGTGCCAGCTCACCCCAGGGAAATGCCGAGCAGTACTTC. It yields the protein CASSPQGNAEQYF.

V usage is TRBV7-9 and J usage is TRBJ2-2; 7 bases are shared with TRBD2. The V gene end was trimmed by 3 bases and the J gene end by 4 bases; junction bases not matched to a gene: 8. This CDR3 spans 16 amino acids. CDR1 SEHNR and CDR2 FQNEAQ come from the germline V gene (reference sequence). The CDR3 loop is CASSLSSGPVTGELFF. As DNA, the CDR3 is TGTGCCAGCAGCTTGTCTAGCGGCCCCGTCACCGGGGAGCTGTTTTTT.

The rearrangement uses TRBV5-1 and TRBJ2-1, with D perhaps matching TRBD2 (5 bases). Per germline, CDR1 SGHRS and CDR2 YFSETQ. CDR3 length equals 17 residues. V was clipped by 1 base and J by 5 bases, with 19 bases between them. The CDR3 DNA is TGCGCCAGCAGCTTGAGGTCATTTAGCGAGACTCACAATGAGCAGTTCTTC. It translates to CASSLRSFSETHNEQFF.

The V gene is TRBV11-2, the J gene TRBJ1-1; D is perhaps TRBD1 (5 bases). Germline V CDR1 and CDR2: SGHAT, FQNNGV. Between the trimmed V and J ends, which lost 3 bases and 0 bases, there was a span of 11 bases. The CDR3 totals 15 residues. CDR3 in DNA: TGTGCCAGCAGCTTCCCAGGGATCATGAACACTGAAGCTTTCTTT. As protein: CASSFPGIMNTEAFF.

The rearrangement joins TRBV11-2 to TRBJ2-3; TRBD1 might be the D (5 bases). Per germline, CDR1 SGHAT and CDR2 FQNNGV. This CDR3 has 16 amino acids. Trimming stripped 0 bases from V and 2 bases from J, with 12 bases between. Here the CDR3 reads CASSLEPHRPTDTQYF. CDR3 nucleotide sequence: TGTGCCAGCAGCTTAGAACCCCACAGGCCCACAGATACGCAGTATTTT.

The chain is built from TRBV5-1 and TRBJ2-3; D not certain. V lost 0 bases to trimming and J lost 0 bases, with 5 bases between them. This CDR3 comprises 14 residues. Germline CDR1 and CDR2: SGHRS and YFSETQ. The CDR3 nucleotides read TGCGCCAGCAGCTTGGTCTCTAGCACAGATACGCAGTATTTT. Translating it yields CASSLVSSTDTQYF. Full variable domain (missing parts from reference TRBV5-1 and TRBJ2-3): KAGVTQTPRYLIKTRGQQVTLSCSPISGHRSVSWYQQTPGQGLQFLFEYFSETQRNKGNFPGRFSGRQFSNSRSEMNVSTLELGDSALYLCASSLVSSTDTQYFGPGTRLTVL.

The chain has TRBV14 and TRBJ2-1, with a tentative D call TRBD2 (7 bases). The germline V gene encodes CDR1 SGHDN and CDR2 FVKESK. The ends were cut back, 5 bases at V and 7 bases at J, with 15 bases in the middle. CDR3 length: 14 amino acids. The CDR3 DNA reads TGTGCCAGCAGCAGGGGGGGTAACCTTAATGAGCAGTTCTTC. It specifies CASSRGGNLNEQFF. Full variable domain (missing parts from reference TRBV14 and TRBJ2-1): EAGVTQFPSHSVIEKGQTVTLRCDPISGHDNLYWYRRVMGKEIKFLLHFVKESKQDESGMPNNRFLAERTGGTYSTLKVQPAELEDSGVYFCASSRGGNLNEQFFGPGTRLTVL.

This chain uses TRBV27 with TRBJ2-7; 10 bases agree with TRBD2. Germline V gene lookup returns CDR1 MNHEY and CDR2 SMNVEV (reference sequence). This CDR3 contains 13 residues. The V segment lost 11 bases and the J segment 4 bases; nucleotides outside the gene matches: 8. The CDR3 protein is CASRASGSYEQYF. CDR3 in DNA: TGTGCCTCCAGGGCTAGCGGGAGTTACGAGCAGTACTTC.